The clone carrying this T cell receptor beta chain was detected many times. TCRdb analysed the RT-PCR reads with MiXCR anew, one entry per CDR3 protein. The profile shows about a million distinct CDR3 sequences, around 17% of them singletons. The CDR3 is 15 amino acids. The J segment lost 3 bases and the V segment lost 10 bases, leaving 13 bases of the junction unmatched. Germline loops: CDR1 MNHEY, CDR2 SMNVEV (reference sequence). This record belongs to a study of patients and donors after allogeneic stem cell transplantation. The chain couples TRBV27 to TRBJ2-7; 9 nucleotides agree with TRBD1. Sequenced input: blood, either unsorted or a sorted T cell fraction (not recorded which). The TCR comes from a human donor who was either an allogeneic HSCT recipient or a stem cell or donor lymphocyte infusion donor (not recorded which). It is not recorded whose cells these are; they may come from a transplant donor. The CDR3 region is CATNNPGQGVYEQYF. In DNA, the CDR3 is TGTGCCACCAATAATCCGGGACAGGGAGTCTACGAGCAGTACTTC.